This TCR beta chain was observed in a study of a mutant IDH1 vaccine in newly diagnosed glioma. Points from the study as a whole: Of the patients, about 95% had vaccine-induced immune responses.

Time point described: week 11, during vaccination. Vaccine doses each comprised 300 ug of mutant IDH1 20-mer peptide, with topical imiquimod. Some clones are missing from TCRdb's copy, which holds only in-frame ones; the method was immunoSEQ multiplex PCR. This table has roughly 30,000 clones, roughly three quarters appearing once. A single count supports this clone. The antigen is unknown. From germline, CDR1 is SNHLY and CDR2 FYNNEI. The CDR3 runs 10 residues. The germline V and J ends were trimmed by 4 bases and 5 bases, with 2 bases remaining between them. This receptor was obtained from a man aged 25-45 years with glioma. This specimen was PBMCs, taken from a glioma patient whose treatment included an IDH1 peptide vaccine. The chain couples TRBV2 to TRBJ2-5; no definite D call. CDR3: CASSVETQYF. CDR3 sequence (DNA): TGTGCCAGCAGTGTGGAGACCCAGTACTTC.